These T cell receptor beta chains were read from a single sample in a study of cytomegalovirus exposure and HLA in healthy donors. Produced via immunoSEQ multiplex PCR; TCRdb's table is partial and in-frame only. The data hold around 220,000 clones, with approximately 80% observed a single time. Sequencing was carried out using PBMCs. These receptors all stem from a man aged 40-50 years in good health and CMV-seronegative. The CDR3 runs from the conserved cysteine through the conserved F or W. A D gene is named only where the DNA matches it firmly. Only part of the rows carry a size: once, few, many, or a class if the clone is expanded.

j_call v_call clone_size d_call cdr3_aa cdr3_nt
TRBJ2-7 TRBV29-1 NA TRBD2 CSVWLAGGGEQYF TGCAGCGTTTGGCTAGCGGGAGGAGGCGAGCAGTACTTC
TRBJ2-1 TRBV7-2 few TRBD2 CASSRGTSANNEQFF TGTGCCAGCAGCCGCGGGACTAGCGCAAACAATGAGCAGTTCTTC
TRBJ1-1 TRBV6-1 few NA CASRLRGATEAFF TGTGCCAGCAGGCTCAGGGGTGCCACTGAAGCTTTCTTT
TRBJ2-6 TRBV28 few NA CASSPRGGRASGANVLTF TGTGCCAGCAGCCCCCGCGGAGGAAGAGCCTCTGGGGCCAACGTCCTGACTTTC
TRBJ2-1 TRBV7-8 NA TRBD2 CASSLGAGLVKNEQFF TGTGCCAGCAGCTTAGGGGCGGGACTAGTAAAGAATGAGCAGTTCTTC
TRBJ2-7 TRBV7-3 NA TRBD2 CASSAGLAGSEQYF TGTGCCAGCAGCGCGGGACTAGCGGGAAGCGAGCAGTACTTC
TRBJ1-2 TRBV10-3 NA NA CAISDGRGVGYTF TGTGCCATCAGTGATGGCCGGGGGGTCGGCTACACCTTC
TRBJ2-7 TRBV7-3 NA TRBD2 CASSPLAGNYEQYF TGTGCCAGCAGCCCACTAGCGGGAAACTACGAGCAGTACTTC
TRBJ2-5 TRBV7-9 NA TRBD2 CASSQRGARDQETQYF TGTGCCAGCAGCCAGCGGGGGGCGCGGGATCAAGAGACCCAGTACTTC
TRBJ2-2 TRBV9 NA NA CASSVGDSNTGELFF TGTGCCAGCAGCGTAGGAGACTCGAACACCGGGGAGCTGTTTTTT
TRBJ1-1 TRBV5-1 NA NA CASSTERAGTEAFF TGCGCCAGCAGCACGGAAAGGGCGGGCACTGAAGCTTTCTTT
TRBJ2-2 TRBV5-6 NA NA CASTSGAGELFF TGTGCCAGCACCTCGGGGGCCGGGGAGCTGTTTTTT
TRBJ1-6 TRBV4-3 NA NA CASSQDRTGSGTPLHF TGCGCCAGCAGCCAAGATAGAACAGGGAGCGGTACACCCCTCCACTTT
TRBJ2-7 TRBV7-2 NA TRBD2 CASSLGDYYEQYF TGTGCCAGCAGCTTAGGGGACTACTACGAGCAGTACTTC
TRBJ2-7 TRBV5-1 NA NA CASSLARTGRDYEQYF TGCGCCAGCAGCTTGGCCCGGACGGGCAGAGACTACGAGCAGTACTTC
TRBJ2-3 TRBV7-2 NA TRBD2 CASSLGRARRIYTDTQYF TGTGCCAGCAGCCTAGGGAGGGCTAGACGAATTTACACAGATACGCAGTATTTT
TRBJ2-1 TRBV5-6 NA TRBD2 CASSLAGLLTHSYNEQFF TGTGCCAGCAGCTTGGCGGGACTATTAACCCACTCCTACAATGAGCAGTTCTTC
TRBJ2-7 TRBV18 NA NA CASSPNTGSPLNF TGTGCCAGCTCACCAAATACCGGGAGCCCTCTGAACTTC
TRBJ1-1 TRBV14 NA NA CASSIRRGGNTEAFF TGTGCCAGCAGCATCCGGAGGGGGGGGAACACTGAAGCTTTCTTT
TRBJ2-1 TRBV25-1 NA TRBD2 CASSVNGREHEQFF TGTGCCAGCAGTGTGAACGGGAGGGAACATGAGCAGTTCTTC
TRBJ1-1 TRBV10-3 NA NA CAISTPSGQLNTEAFF TGTGCCATCAGTACCCCTTCTGGGCAGCTGAACACTGAAGCTTTCTTT
TRBJ2-1 TRBV6-5 NA NA CASSYLQGNEQFF TGTGCCAGCAGTTACCTACAGGGAAATGAGCAGTTCTTC
TRBJ1-2 TRBV9 NA TRBD1 CASSVRDRPFYGYTF TGTGCCAGCAGCGTTAGGGACAGGCCCTTCTATGGCTACACCTTC
TRBJ1-2 TRBV4-1 NA TRBD1 CASSPYEGAGGEDGTF TGCGCCAGCAGCCCCTACGAAGGGGCAGGGGGCGAGGATGGGACCTTC
TRBJ1-3 TRBV2 NA TRBD1 CASTAGGRNTIYF TGTGCCAGCACTGCAGGGGGAAGAAACACCATATATTTT
TRBJ2-1 TRBV9 NA TRBD2 CASSVDGGARNEQFF TGTGCCAGCAGCGTAGACGGGGGGGCTCGGAATGAGCAGTTCTTC
TRBJ2-1 TRBV2 NA TRBD2 CASSERGLEIYNEQFF TGTGCCAGCAGTGAGAGAGGACTAGAAATATACAATGAGCAGTTCTTC
TRBJ2-1 TRBV19 few NA CASSTQGAGGPGEQFF TGTGCCAGTAGTACCCAGGGGGCGGGGGGGCCGGGTGAGCAGTTCTTC